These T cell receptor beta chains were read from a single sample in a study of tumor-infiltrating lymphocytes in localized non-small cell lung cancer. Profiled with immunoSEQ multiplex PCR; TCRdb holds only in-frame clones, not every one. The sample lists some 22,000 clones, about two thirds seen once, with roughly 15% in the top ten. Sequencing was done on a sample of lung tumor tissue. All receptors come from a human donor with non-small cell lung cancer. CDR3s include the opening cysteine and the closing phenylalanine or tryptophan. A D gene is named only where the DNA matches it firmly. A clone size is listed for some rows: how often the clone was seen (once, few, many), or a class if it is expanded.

CDR3nt: TGCGCCAGCAGTCAAGTCAAGTGGGCTGGGGCCAACGTCCTGACTTTC
CDR3aa: CASSQVKWAGANVLTF
j_gene: TRBJ2-6
v_gene: TRBV23-1
abundance: -
d_gene: -

CDR3nt: TGTGCCAGCAGTCAGACTAGCGGGAGCGAGCAGTACTTC
CDR3aa: CASSQTSGSEQYF
j_gene: TRBJ2-7
v_gene: TRBV11-2
abundance: -
d_gene: TRBD2

CDR3nt: TGTGCCAGCAGTCCCGAGGGGCGGGGGGCCAACGTCCTGACTTTC
CDR3aa: CASSPEGRGANVLTF
j_gene: TRBJ2-6
v_gene: TRBV28
abundance: few
d_gene: -

CDR3nt: TGTGCCATCAGTGAGAACAGAAACCCTAGCACAGATACGCAGTATTTT
CDR3aa: CAISENRNPSTDTQYF
j_gene: TRBJ2-3
v_gene: TRBV10-3
abundance: -
d_gene: -

CDR3nt: TGTGCCAGCAGTACGGACAGGGGTAGCAATCAGCCCCAGCATTTT
CDR3aa: CASSTDRGSNQPQHF
j_gene: TRBJ1-5
v_gene: TRBV2
abundance: -
d_gene: TRBD1

CDR3nt: TGTGCCAGCAGCGACAGGGGGCCCCCCTCGAACACCGGGGAGCTGTTTTTT
CDR3aa: CASSDRGPPSNTGELFF
j_gene: TRBJ2-2
v_gene: TRBV14
abundance: -
d_gene: TRBD1

CDR3nt: TGTGCCAGCACCCCTGGGGGGGCGCGAAATCAGCCCCAGCATTTT
CDR3aa: CASTPGGARNQPQHF
j_gene: TRBJ1-5
v_gene: TRBV7-2
abundance: medium-sized
d_gene: -

CDR3nt: TGTGCCAGCAGCTTAGGCGGGACCTCTCAAGAGACCCAGTACTTC
CDR3aa: CASSLGGTSQETQYF
j_gene: TRBJ2-5
v_gene: TRBV7-3
abundance: -
d_gene: -

CDR3nt: TGTGCCAGCAGCCCGAGGATAACGGGAGGCTCCTACGAGCAGTACTTC
CDR3aa: CASSPRITGGSYEQYF
j_gene: TRBJ2-7
v_gene: TRBV7-9
abundance: -
d_gene: TRBD2

CDR3nt: TGTGCCAGCTCACCACCGAGCGGGAGAACCTACAATGAGCAGTTCTTC
CDR3aa: CASSPPSGRTYNEQFF
j_gene: TRBJ2-1
v_gene: TRBV18
abundance: -
d_gene: TRBD2

CDR3nt: TGTGCCAGTAAAAGGACAGTAAACTCCTACGAGCAGTACTTC
CDR3aa: CASKRTVNSYEQYF
j_gene: TRBJ2-7
v_gene: TRBV19
abundance: once
d_gene: -

CDR3nt: TGTGCCGCAGGACTAGCGGGAGAATGGGAGCAGTTCTTC
CDR3aa: CAAGLAGEWEQFF
j_gene: TRBJ2-1
v_gene: TRBV6-5
abundance: -
d_gene: TRBD2

CDR3nt: TGTGCCAGCAGTTTCGTAATAGCGGGAGGGCGCGCCAGTACTCTCGAGCAGTACTTC
CDR3aa: CASSFVIAGGRASTLEQYF
j_gene: TRBJ2-7
v_gene: TRBV28
abundance: -
d_gene: TRBD2

CDR3nt: TGTGCCAGCAGTTTTTGGCCTAGCGGAAACTACGAGCAGTACTTC
CDR3aa: CASSFWPSGNYEQYF
j_gene: TRBJ2-7
v_gene: TRBV28
abundance: -
d_gene: TRBD2

CDR3nt: TGTGCCAGCAGCCCCAGGCGGGCAGGGGAAGAGACCCAGTACTTC
CDR3aa: CASSPRRAGEETQYF
j_gene: TRBJ2-5
v_gene: TRBV7-9
abundance: -
d_gene: -

CDR3nt: TGTGCCAGCAGTTTCAGTAGCGGGAGCCCCTACGAGCAGTACTTC
CDR3aa: CASSFSSGSPYEQYF
j_gene: TRBJ2-7
v_gene: TRBV6-5
abundance: -
d_gene: TRBD2

CDR3nt: TGTGCCAGCAGCTTCGGGACAGGGGCCTATGGCTACACCTTC
CDR3aa: CASSFGTGAYGYTF
j_gene: TRBJ1-2
v_gene: TRBV5-6
abundance: -
d_gene: TRBD1

CDR3nt: TGCGCCAGCAGCTCAGACCCCGGGACCGCCACCGAGCAGTACTTC
CDR3aa: CASSSDPGTATEQYF
j_gene: TRBJ2-7
v_gene: TRBV5-1
abundance: -
d_gene: -

CDR3nt: TGTGCCAGCAGATGGCAACAGAACACTGAAGCTTTCTTT
CDR3aa: CASRWQQNTEAFF
j_gene: TRBJ1-1
v_gene: TRBV2
abundance: -
d_gene: -

CDR3nt: TGTGCCAGCAGCCTAGGACAGATCAATCAGCCCCAGCATTTT
CDR3aa: CASSLGQINQPQHF
j_gene: TRBJ1-5
v_gene: TRBV5-6
abundance: few
d_gene: -

CDR3nt: TGTGCCAGCAGTGAACAGGGACCTCGAGCTTTCTTT
CDR3aa: CASSEQGPRAFF
j_gene: TRBJ1-1
v_gene: TRBV2
abundance: -
d_gene: -

CDR3nt: TGTGCCAGCAGCGTACAAGCCACCGGGGAGCTGTTTTTT
CDR3aa: CASSVQATGELFF
j_gene: TRBJ2-2
v_gene: TRBV9
abundance: -
d_gene: -

CDR3nt: TGCAGCGTTGAAGAGTCCTCCGGGGGGACCTACGAGCAGTACTTC
CDR3aa: CSVEESSGGTYEQYF
j_gene: TRBJ2-7
v_gene: TRBV29-1
abundance: many
d_gene: TRBD2

CDR3nt: TGTGCCAGCAGCAGTAACAGGGGAAACAATGAGCAGTTCTTC
CDR3aa: CASSSNRGNNEQFF
j_gene: TRBJ2-1
v_gene: TRBV7-7
abundance: -
d_gene: TRBD1

CDR3nt: TGTGCCAGCAGCTTAGGAGCGCTGCTGGGCAAAAACATTCAGTACTTC
CDR3aa: CASSLGALLGKNIQYF
j_gene: TRBJ2-4
v_gene: TRBV7-2
abundance: -
d_gene: -

CDR3nt: TGTGCCTGGGAGGGTTACAATGAGCAGTTCTTC
CDR3aa: CAWEGYNEQFF
j_gene: TRBJ2-1
v_gene: TRBV30
abundance: -
d_gene: -

CDR3nt: TGTGCCAGCAGTTTCCCCTCCGGGGGGATTAATGGCTACACCTTC
CDR3aa: CASSFPSGGINGYTF
j_gene: TRBJ1-2
v_gene: TRBV28
abundance: -
d_gene: -

CDR3nt: TGTGCCAGCTCACCAAGGCAGGGAAACACCGGGGAGCTGTTTTTT
CDR3aa: CASSPRQGNTGELFF
j_gene: TRBJ2-2
v_gene: TRBV18
abundance: -
d_gene: -

CDR3nt: TGTGCCAGCAGCTCAGGTACAGGGAACACTGAAGCTTTCTTT
CDR3aa: CASSSGTGNTEAFF
j_gene: TRBJ1-1
v_gene: TRBV5-4
abundance: -
d_gene: -

CDR3nt: TGTGCCAGCAGTTTATGGAGAGGGGGCGTCCTGGGAGAGACCCAGTACTTC
CDR3aa: CASSLWRGGVLGETQYF
j_gene: TRBJ2-5
v_gene: TRBV28
abundance: -
d_gene: TRBD1

CDR3nt: TGTGCCAGCAGCCAAGATTATTTCCCGTTTACTGGAAACACCATATATTTT
CDR3aa: CASSQDYFPFTGNTIYF
j_gene: TRBJ1-3
v_gene: TRBV14
abundance: -
d_gene: -

CDR3nt: TGTGCCAGCAGTCTTCGACAGGGTGCAGATACGCAGTATTTT
CDR3aa: CASSLRQGADTQYF
j_gene: TRBJ2-3
v_gene: TRBV6-1
abundance: -
d_gene: TRBD1

CDR3nt: TGTGCCAGTAGTATTCCCGCCTGGACAGGGGGCAAGAGTGAGACCCAGTACTTC
CDR3aa: CASSIPAWTGGKSETQYF
j_gene: TRBJ2-5
v_gene: TRBV19
abundance: few
d_gene: TRBD1

CDR3nt: TGTGCCAGCAGCCACCAAGCGGGAGAGGGGGAGACCCAGTACTTC
CDR3aa: CASSHQAGEGETQYF
j_gene: TRBJ2-5
v_gene: TRBV7-7
abundance: -
d_gene: TRBD2

CDR3nt: TGCGCCAGCAGCTTGGGGTCAGCTGATGGCTACACCTTC
CDR3aa: CASSLGSADGYTF
j_gene: TRBJ1-2
v_gene: TRBV5-1
abundance: -
d_gene: -

CDR3nt: TGTGCCAGCTCACCACCGGGGTTCCGCTCTGGGGCCAACGTCCTGACTTTC
CDR3aa: CASSPPGFRSGANVLTF
j_gene: TRBJ2-6
v_gene: TRBV18
abundance: -
d_gene: -

CDR3nt: TGTGCCAGCAGTTTATACAGGGGCAGCAATCAGCCCCAGCATTTT
CDR3aa: CASSLYRGSNQPQHF
j_gene: TRBJ1-5
v_gene: TRBV28
abundance: -
d_gene: TRBD1

CDR3nt: TGTGCCAGCAGCTTAGAAGTAGGTGAAGCTTTCTTT
CDR3aa: CASSLEVGEAFF
j_gene: TRBJ1-1
v_gene: TRBV7-9
abundance: -
d_gene: -

CDR3nt: TGTGCCAGCAGTCTTTCCACAGGGGGCCCTACGGAGCAGTACTTC
CDR3aa: CASSLSTGGPTEQYF
j_gene: TRBJ2-7
v_gene: TRBV2
abundance: -
d_gene: TRBD1

CDR3nt: TGCGCCAGTGAAAAAGGGGACCCCCGAGGTTTCAGGACCCAGTACTTC
CDR3aa: CASEKGDPRGFRTQYF
j_gene: TRBJ2-5
v_gene: TRBV10-2
abundance: -
d_gene: -

CDR3nt: TGTGCCAGCGTGGGGACAGCTCTCTCCGAGCAGTACTTC
CDR3aa: CASVGTALSEQYF
j_gene: TRBJ2-7
v_gene: TRBV6-1
abundance: -
d_gene: TRBD1

CDR3nt: TGTGCCAGCAGCGTAGAGGGTAATGGCCTCACTGAAGCTTTCTTT
CDR3aa: CASSVEGNGLTEAFF
j_gene: TRBJ1-1
v_gene: TRBV9
abundance: -
d_gene: -

CDR3nt: TGTGCCAGCAGCCATCAACCAACGGACCGCATATATTTT
CDR3aa: CASSHQPTDRIYF
j_gene: TRBJ1-3
v_gene: TRBV11-2
abundance: -
d_gene: -

CDR3nt: TGCGCCAGCAGCCAAGCGACTCCTAGCTCCTACAATGAGCAGTTCTTC
CDR3aa: CASSQATPSSYNEQFF
j_gene: TRBJ2-1
v_gene: TRBV4-1
abundance: -
d_gene: -

CDR3nt: TGTGCCAGCAGCGACTGGGACACAGATACGCAGTATTTT
CDR3aa: CASSDWDTDTQYF
j_gene: TRBJ2-3
v_gene: TRBV2
abundance: -
d_gene: -

CDR3nt: TGTGCCAGCACCACAATCCGCTTCGGCGGGACTGAAGCTTTCTTT
CDR3aa: CASTTIRFGGTEAFF
j_gene: TRBJ1-1
v_gene: TRBV6-5
abundance: -
d_gene: -

CDR3nt: TGTGCCAGCAGTTCGGGACAAAACCCACGGGAGCAGTACTTC
CDR3aa: CASSSGQNPREQYF
j_gene: TRBJ2-7
v_gene: TRBV27
abundance: once
d_gene: -

CDR3nt: TGTGCCAGCAGCTTGAGGGGGGACACTGAAGCTTTCTTT
CDR3aa: CASSLRGDTEAFF
j_gene: TRBJ1-1
v_gene: TRBV5-8
abundance: once
d_gene: -

CDR3nt: TGCAGCGTCCTGGCGAGGCAGGGCTACACCTTC
CDR3aa: CSVLARQGYTF
j_gene: TRBJ1-2
v_gene: TRBV29-1
abundance: once
d_gene: -

CDR3nt: TGCGCCAGCAGCCCGAGGGGGGCCGACACCGGGGAGCTGTTTTTT
CDR3aa: CASSPRGADTGELFF
j_gene: TRBJ2-2
v_gene: TRBV5-1
abundance: -
d_gene: -

CDR3nt: TGTGCCAGTAGTATAGTAAAAGGGTCCTACAATGAGCAGTTCTTC
CDR3aa: CASSIVKGSYNEQFF
j_gene: TRBJ2-1
v_gene: TRBV19
abundance: -
d_gene: -

CDR3nt: TGCGCCAGCAGCCTGACACAGATTAAGGATGAAGCTTTCTTT
CDR3aa: CASSLTQIKDEAFF
j_gene: TRBJ1-1
v_gene: TRBV5-1
abundance: -
d_gene: -

CDR3nt: TGTGCCAGCAGCTTAGGCGCGGCGAGGACTCGAACCTACGAGCAGTACTTC
CDR3aa: CASSLGAARTRTYEQYF
j_gene: TRBJ2-7
v_gene: TRBV11-2
abundance: -
d_gene: -

CDR3nt: TGTGCCAGCAGCTTAGACAGCTCTGGGGCCAACGTCCTGACTTTC
CDR3aa: CASSLDSSGANVLTF
j_gene: TRBJ2-6
v_gene: TRBV7-2
abundance: -
d_gene: -

CDR3nt: TGTGCCAGCAGCAAAGGGACAGGGGGAGGGAATGAGCAGTTCTTC
CDR3aa: CASSKGTGGGNEQFF
j_gene: TRBJ2-1
v_gene: TRBV4-2
abundance: -
d_gene: TRBD1